This paragraph reports one TCR beta chain. This clone's antigen is unknown. No much larger clone exists at a distance of one base, and base qualities are not known. In light of the paper, this sample's treatment or condition label describes: about 20 received Ad26.COV2.S at low or high dose, single or two shots; a few received placebo; per-sample allocation not given. For vaccine and placebo recipients, repertoires were sequenced using samples collected on day 63 after the first injection. Cohort 1b enrolled 20 to 30 adults aged 18-55 years at a single site in Boston, USA, between 29 July and 7 August 2020. Ad26.COV2.S was a replication-incompetent adenovirus type 26 vector expressing a prefusion-stabilized SARS-CoV-2 spike protein from the original Wuhan strain. This sample was included in a study of Ad26.COV2.S vaccination and SARS-CoV-2 variants (dated by TCRdb to about 2021). Turning to the overall study: Donors in the vaccine arm were drawn from COV1001, a phase I-IIa trial of Ad26.COV2.S in healthy adults that was multicentre, randomized, double-blind and placebo-controlled. Ad26.COV2.S was given intramuscularly at 5x10^10 or 1x10^11 viral particles, as a single shot or as two shots 56 days apart. TCRbeta repertoire sequencing served as the tool for gauging how specific and how broad the SARS-CoV-2-reactive T cell receptors were following Ad26.COV2.S vaccination. A total of 32 samples were included in the TCR-sequenced set, comprising some 20 Ad26.COV2.S vaccine recipients, 5 placebo recipients and 8 SARS-CoV-2 convalescent individuals. Trial participants were randomized into five groups of five: low-dose or high-dose Ad26.COV2.S given once or twice, or placebo on both occasions. Throughout the experiments and outcome assessment, investigators stayed blinded to trial group allocation.

Summary of the overall study and its limitations: Substantial breadth of spike-specific CD8+ and CD4+ T cell responses was reported after vaccination. Vaccine and placebo recipients had comparable non-spike TCR breadth, which fits with the vaccine containing only spike. The authors noted that total T cell responses may have been underestimated by the TCR breadth and depth analyses. Spike-specific TCR breadth was higher in Ad26.COV2.S recipients than in placebo recipients (P = 0.0014). The study was not powered to compare responses between vaccine doses or regimens.

TCRbeta CDR3 regions were sequenced with the immunoSEQ Assay. After extraction, genomic DNA underwent amplification by bias-controlled multiplex PCR, followed by high-throughput sequencing. Per the original workflow: Collapsing and filtering of sequences were performed to quantify the absolute abundance of each unique TCRbeta CDR3 region. T cell fraction was estimated by normalizing TCRbeta template counts to usable DNA, with usable DNA measured through amplification of reference genes found in all nucleated cells. Repertoire TCRs were annotated as SARS-CoV-2-specific by exact matching of V gene, CDR3 amino acid sequence and J gene to a known reactive TCR set. The reference SARS-CoV-2 TCR set was obtained from MIRA and was filtered for enrichment in COVID-19-positive ImmuneCODE repertoires, whereby public or cross-reactive TCRs were removed. Using the MIRA antigens, annotated TCRs were further analysed by specific ORF or by position within an ORF. Breadth was defined as annotated unique rearrangements over total unique productive rearrangements; depth was the summed frequency of those rearrangements. Two-sided Wilcoxon rank-sum tests were used to compare TCR breadth between groups. The immuneACCESS repertoire file appears here via TCRdb, limited to in-frame rearrangements. These files lack a portion of the clones; in checked studies, under half of the deficit traces to unresolved V genes, and the cause of the others is not known. The DNA gave D and trimming, while V, J and clone size come from that table. The sample table lists around 320,000 clones, around 84% of them with a count of one. The top ten clones comprise 1.9% of the sample.

CDR1 and CDR2, per the germline V gene (reference sequence), are GTSNPN and SVGIG. V has 3 bases trimmed and J has 8 bases trimmed; junction bases matching no gene number 10. The CDR3 sequence holds 16 residues, the cysteine and phenylalanine included. Here the CDR3 DNA is all that survives: 48 bases in frame from base 1. The chain joins TRBV30 to TRBJ2-4; 13 of the junction bases match TRBD2. The TCR was taken from a person aged 18-60 years who received the Ad26.COV2.S COVID-19 vaccine or a placebo. The source was peripheral blood, collected in a trial of Ad26.COV2.S vaccine versus placebo. The CDR3 protein is CAWRPRLAGGRDIQYF. The nucleotide sequence is TGTGCCTGGAGACCAAGACTAGCGGGGGGAAGGGACATTCAGTACTTC.